Following are 20 T cell receptor beta chains from one sample sequenced in a study of blood T cell repertoires in COVID-19. Generated by immunoSEQ multiplex PCR, the TCRdb table keeps only in-frame clones and is missing some. This sample has 130,000 to 150,000 clones, with around 75% found just once. The sample consisted of peripheral blood. These receptors all come from a woman in her 70s with COVID-19, enrolled during active disease.

This rearrangement joins TRBV29-1 to TRBJ1-5; perhaps TRBD1 as D (5 bases). CDR3 length: 13 amino acids. V shed 4 bases and J shed 0 bases, with 7 bases lying between them. Germline V gene lookup returns CDR1 SQVTM and CDR2 ANQGSEA. In DNA form, the CDR3 reads TGCAGCGTTGCAGGGAATAGCAATCAGCCCCAGCATTTT. This gives the protein CSVAGNSNQPQHF.

The J gene is TRBJ2-3, the V gene TRBV6-6; D perhaps matches TRBD2 (6 bases). This CDR3 comprises 17 residues. CDR1 MNHNY and CDR2 SVGAGI come from the germline V gene (reference sequence). The ends were cut back, 5 bases at V and 4 bases at J, with 22 bases in the middle. CDR3 sequence reads: CASSPSGTGRSADTQYF. The CDR3 DNA follows: TGTGCCAGCAGTCCTTCGGGTACGGGGAGGTCCGCAGATACGCAGTATTTT.

The chain combines TRBV9 with TRBJ2-1, with 7 bases that match TRBD2. The CDR3 is made up of 15 amino acids. Unmatched junction bases numbered 4, after V lost 3 bases and J lost 1 base. Germline assignment: CDR1 SGDLS and CDR2 YYNGEE. CDR3 coding DNA: TGTGCCAGCAGCGAGAGCGGGGCATCCTACAATGAGCAGTTCTTC. This sequence encodes CASSESGASYNEQFF.

This clone has only a few counts. The V gene is TRBV18, the J gene TRBJ2-5, with 9 positions matching TRBD1. The junction had 7 bases not matched to a gene; V was cut back by 4 bases and J by 4 bases. The CDR3 covers 15 residues. Germline V CDR1 and CDR2: KGHSH, LQKENI. Here the CDR3 reads CASSRDRAQRETQYF. The CDR3, as DNA: TGTGCCAGCTCACGGGACAGGGCACAAAGAGAGACCCAGTACTTC.

This chain connects TRBV7-2 to TRBJ2-1; D is ambiguous. V was cut by 5 bases and J by 0 bases, with 8 bases left in between. The CDR3 contains 14 residues. Germline V gives CDR1 SGHTA, CDR2 FQGNSA. CDR3 loop: CASSPPSSYNEQFF. DNA of the CDR3: TGTGCCAGCAGCCCTCCGAGCTCCTACAATGAGCAGTTCTTC.

This clone was detected a few times. This chain connects TRBV6-2 or TRBV6-3 to TRBJ2-7, with TRBD1 matching over 7 bases. Germline values: CDR1 MNHEY, CDR2 SVGEGT. CDR3 length: 15 residues. V trimming: 5 bases; J trimming: 3 bases; junction bases outside the gene matches: 10. In nucleotides, the CDR3 is TGTGCCAGCAGTCATACCGGGACAGCTTACTACGAGCAGTACTTC. It codes for CASSHTGTAYYEQYF.

This clone was seen just once. V and J are TRBV19 and TRBJ2-2, with TRBD1 matching 7 bases. Trimming took 2 bases from V and 10 from J; bases not matched to a gene: 19. The CDR3 spans 18 residues. Germline lookup yields CDR1 LNHDA and CDR2 SQIVND (reference sequence). The chain's CDR3 is CASSISSRGQGTTLELFF. Here the CDR3 DNA reads TGTGCCAGTAGTATAAGTTCAAGGGGGCAGGGGACGACTTTGGAGCTGTTTTTT.

The chain recombines TRBV2 with TRBJ2-2, with D uncertain. The CDR3 is 14 amino acids. Trimming pared 3 bases from V and 2 bases from J, leaving 7 bases between. The V gene's germline CDR1 is SNHLY and CDR2 FYNNEI. This chain's CDR3 is CASSESSNTGELFF. In nucleotides, the CDR3 is TGTGCCAGCAGTGAGAGTAGCAACACCGGGGAGCTGTTTTTT.

There are a few counts of this clone. The genes are TRBV7-9 and TRBJ1-1; maybe TRBD1 (5 bases). This CDR3 has 14 residues. V lost 1 base, J lost 5 bases, and 11 bases lay in between. Germline lookup yields CDR1 SEHNR and CDR2 FQNEAQ (reference sequence). In DNA, the CDR3 is TGTGCCAGCAGCTTAGAAGGGGCAGGGACTGAAGCTTTCTTT. This codes for CASSLEGAGTEAFF.

This clone was picked up one time. The chain has TRBV9 and TRBJ1-5; TRBD1 might be the D (5 bases). Looked up from germline, CDR1 is SGDLS and CDR2 is YYNGEE. V lost 4 bases, J lost 9 bases, and 20 bases lay in between. The CDR3 extends over 15 amino acids. The CDR3 DNA sequence: TGTGCCAGCAGCCCAACTGACAGTCTACGAGTGCCCCAGCATTTT. This codes for CASSPTDSLRVPQHF.

This chain connects TRBV7-2 to TRBJ1-1; no firm D call. Deletions cut 8 bases from V and 1 base from J, with 11 bases between. Germline V gene data show CDR1 as SGHTA and CDR2 as FQGNSA. This CDR3 comprises 13 residues. The DNA of the CDR3 is TGTGCCAGCGCCCCGTGGGCGAACACTGAAGCTTTCTTT. Protein sequence: CASAPWANTEAFF.

The chain joins TRBV7-8 to TRBJ2-5; unclear D gene. The CDR3 runs to 12 residues. The V gene's germline CDR1 is SGHVS and CDR2 FQNEAQ. V lost 5 bases, J lost 4 bases, and 8 bases lay in between. The CDR3 sequence is CASSPPRETQYF. CDR3 DNA sequence: TGTGCCAGCAGCCCTCCTCGAGAGACCCAGTACTTC.

This clone was observed a handful of times. V and J are TRBV19 and TRBJ1-1, with D hard to call. This CDR3 spans 15 amino acids. Germline CDR1 is LNHDA and CDR2 is SQIVND (reference sequence). V was cut by 5 bases and J by 5 bases, with 18 bases left in between. CDR3 coding DNA: TGTGCCAGTAGTCTTATGGGAGGCCAATTGACTGAAGCTTTCTTT. This sequence encodes CASSLMGGQLTEAFF.

V is TRBV19 and J is TRBJ1-5; TRBD1 matches 8 bases. This CDR3 has 20 residues. The V gene end was trimmed by 4 bases and the J gene end by 3 bases; junction bases not matched to a gene: 20. Germline CDR1 LNHDA, CDR2 SQIVND (reference sequence). As DNA, the CDR3 is TGTGCCAGTAGTAGACGACCCGGGACAGGACGGGGATGGAACAATCAGCCCCAGCATTTT. This translates into CASSRRPGTGRGWNNQPQHF.

This chain joins TRBV7-3 and TRBJ2-7; TRBD1 might be the D (6 bases). Trimming took off 4 bases at V and 1 base at J, with 11 bases between the two ends. CDR1 is SGHTA and CDR2 is FQGTGA in the germline V gene. The CDR3 loop spans 14 amino acids. CDR3 sequence reads: CASSSRDKSYEQYF. The CDR3 DNA reads as TGTGCCAGCAGCTCCCGGGACAAATCCTACGAGCAGTACTTC. The variable domain in full, with the rest retrieved from reference TRBV7-3 and TRBJ2-7, is GAGVSQTPSNKVTEKGKYVELRCDPISGHTALYWYRQSLGQGPEFLIYFQGTGAADDSGLPNDRFFAVRPEGSVSTLKIQRTERGDSAVYLCASSSRDKSYEQYFGPGTRLTVT.

This clone was recorded a few times. The V call is TRBV9, the J call TRBJ1-4; 9 bases match TRBD1. The J segment lost 15 bases and the V segment lost 0 bases, leaving 6 bases of the junction unmatched. Germline V gene sequence: CDR1 SGDLS, CDR2 YYNGEE. The CDR3 contains 13 residues. Here the CDR3 reads CASSVVDGTGLFF. The CDR3 DNA reads TGTGCCAGCAGCGTAGTGGATGGGACAGGGTTGTTTTTT.

The chain links TRBV19 to TRBJ1-2, with 10 bases matching TRBD1. Trimming cost V 4 bases and J 4 bases; bases outside gene matches: 12. Germline V lookup: CDR1 LNHDA, CDR2 SQIVND (reference sequence). CDR3 length: 17 residues. The CDR3 nucleotides read TGTGCCAGTAGTACCCAAGACAGGGGGCATTCTGGCTATGGCTACACCTTC. Translating gives CASSTQDRGHSGYGYTF.

J is TRBJ2-3 and V is TRBV3-1 (or the pseudogene TRBV3-2), with D uncertain. This CDR3 region has 13 residues. Per the germline V gene, CDR1 is LGHDT and CDR2 is YNNKEL (reference sequence). Trimming stripped 1 base from V and 7 bases from J, with 9 bases between. The CDR3 DNA reads as TGTGCCAGCAGCCAAGGAGTCGAGAATACGCAGTATTTT. This gives the protein CASSQGVENTQYF.

The chain is built from TRBV2 and TRBJ2-1; D may be TRBD1 (7 bases). Germline values: CDR1 SNHLY, CDR2 FYNNEI. V lost 7 bases, J lost 0 bases, and 10 bases lay in between. There are 14 residues in the CDR3. CDR3: CASTQGGSYNEQFF. The CDR3 DNA reads TGTGCCAGCACCCAGGGGGGCTCCTACAATGAGCAGTTCTTC.

This clone was seen many times. V gene TRBV23-1 combines with J gene TRBJ2-1, with D maybe TRBD2 (5 bases). TRBV23-1 counts as an open reading frame of uncertain function. CDR3 length: 18 residues. Trimming cost V 2 bases and J 1 base, with 18 bases left between them. The CDR3 protein is CASSQGRGQGPSYNEQFF. CDR3 in DNA: TGCGCCAGCAGTCAAGGACGGGGTCAAGGTCCGTCCTACAATGAGCAGTTCTTC.